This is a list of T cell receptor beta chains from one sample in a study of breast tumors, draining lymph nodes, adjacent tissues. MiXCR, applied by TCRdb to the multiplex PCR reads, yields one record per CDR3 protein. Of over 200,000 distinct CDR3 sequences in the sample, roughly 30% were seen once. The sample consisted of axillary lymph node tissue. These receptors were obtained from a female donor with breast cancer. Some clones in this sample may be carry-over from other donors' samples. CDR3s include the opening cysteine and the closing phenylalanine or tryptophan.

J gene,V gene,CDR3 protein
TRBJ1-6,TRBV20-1,CSARGTGGDSPLHF
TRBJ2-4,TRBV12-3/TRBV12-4,CAGSTQGAQKNIQYF
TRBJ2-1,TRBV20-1,CSARTRTSYNEQFF
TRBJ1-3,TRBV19,CASSTGLPSSGNTIYF
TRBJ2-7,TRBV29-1,CSVEAHASYEQYF
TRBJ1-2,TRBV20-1,CGARKTGTDHGYTF
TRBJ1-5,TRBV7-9,CASSLDWGQPQHF
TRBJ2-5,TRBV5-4,CASSFEGPAAGQETQYF
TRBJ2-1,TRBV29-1,CSVADMTSGPQFF
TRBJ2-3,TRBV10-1,CASSDGRRTDTQYF
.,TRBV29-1,CSVAILAGASNEQYF
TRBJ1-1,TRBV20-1,CSAIKDRVLEAFF
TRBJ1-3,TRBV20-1,CSGGSSGNTIYF
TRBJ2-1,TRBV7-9,CASSNLAGVKNEQFF
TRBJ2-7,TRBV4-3,CASSPTGTGAYEQYF
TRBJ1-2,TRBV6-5,CASSRDRGANYGYTF
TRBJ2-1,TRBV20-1,CSALRGQSSYNEQFF
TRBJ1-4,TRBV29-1,CSILPGEKLFF
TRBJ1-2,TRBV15,CAASRDRARTNCGYTF
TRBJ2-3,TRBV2,CASGEGTGSLTDTQYF
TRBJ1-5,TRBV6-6,CASTAGLAGPQHF
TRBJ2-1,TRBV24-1,CATSDLFGLDNEQFF
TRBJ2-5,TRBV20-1,CSARDLVIQSLRETQYF
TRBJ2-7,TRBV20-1,CSASSLSEGQGWGDEQYF
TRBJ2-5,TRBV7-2,CASSLGPGGGQTQYF
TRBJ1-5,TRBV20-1,CSARPQGFSNQPQHF
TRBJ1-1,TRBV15,CATSGRTGKTFF
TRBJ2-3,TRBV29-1,CSGRGDTDTQYF
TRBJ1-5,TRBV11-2,CASSLDRKQPQHF
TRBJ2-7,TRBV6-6,CASSPPGQATYEQYF
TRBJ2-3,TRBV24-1,CATSGGGGVLSDTQYF
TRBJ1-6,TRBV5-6,CASSLASGNSPLHF
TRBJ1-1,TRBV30,CAWSDRVPDLGEF
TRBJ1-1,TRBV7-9,CASSFSGDRVRAFF
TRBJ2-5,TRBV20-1,CSAGQGTQYF
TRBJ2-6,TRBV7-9,CASSFRDSGANVLTF
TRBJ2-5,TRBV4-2,CASSQDLAAGQDQETQYF